What follows is one TCR beta chain and its context. What antigen it recognizes has not been identified. No much larger clone is present one base from it, and per-base qualities are unavailable. Sequences MNHNS (CDR1) and SASEGT (CDR2) are obtained from the germline V gene. The CDR3, cysteine through phenylalanine, is 14 amino acids long. Only CDR3 DNA remains: 42 bases, in frame from the first base. The trim is 7 bases for V and 7 bases for J, with a gap of 20 bases between the germline ends. This sample was included in a study of regulatory dendritic cells for organ transplantation (dated 2017 in TCRdb). Some background on the complete study: TCRbeta repertoires were sequenced from sorted naive and memory CD4+ and CD8+ T cells before and after allostimulation with regulatory or mature dendritic cells.

Multiplexed two-step PCR with Vbeta-specific forward primers and Jbeta-specific reverse primers was used to amplify TCRbeta CDR3 regions. Through the immunoSEQ service, the TCRbeta libraries were run on an Illumina instrument for sequencing. The original pipeline was this. IMGT annotation was used to assign V, D and J genes, and synthetic CDR3 analogues were used to correct counts for multiplex PCR bias. Repertoire clonality was computed in the immunoSEQ Analyzer as one minus normalized Shannon entropy. Clonal expansion was defined using Fisher's exact test with Benjamini-Hochberg false discovery rate control and a two-tailed threshold of P<0.01. Drawn from immuneACCESS, this table holds only the in-frame rearrangements with V and J called that TCRdb kept. Clones are partly lost; checked studies trace under half to an unresolved V gene and leave the rest unexplained. The D gene and trimming were derived from the DNA, and the V and J assignments and clone size from that table. A total of 22,000 or so clones appear in this sample, 74% of them only once. Around 1% of the sample lies in the top ten.

FACS was used to sort CD4+ or CD8+ cells into naive T cells (CD45RA+) and memory T cells (CD45RO+). T cells for TCR sequencing came from two healthy control subjects. For the mixed lymphocyte reactions, sorted T cell subsets left unstimulated acted as baseline controls. The Qiagen DNeasy Blood & Tissue Kit was used for extraction of genomic DNA. Study-level results and caveats: Of the resting subsets, the one holding the most alloreactive TCR clonotypes was memory CD8+ T cells. Expansion of memory CD8+ clones was induced by allostimulation in both subjects, but more limited expansion appeared to be induced by regulatory dendritic cells than by mature dendritic cells. The authors pointed out considerable heterogeneity between individuals in the alloreactive memory CD8+ T cell pool, and only two subjects were sequenced. Highly diverse repertoires were observed in naive CD4+ and CD8+ T cells, whereas lower diversity was observed in memory cells, and the most oligoclonal repertoires were found in memory CD8+ cells.

This sequence uses TRBV6-1 and TRBJ2-7, with a tentative D gene TRBD1 over 6 matching bases. The sequence derives from a human donor in good health. Material: memory CD4+ T cells from blood. The cell subset or site label of this sample denotes: CD45RO+ memory T cells. The CDR3 protein: CASTTNRVGGEQYF. The DNA sequence is given as TGTGCCAGCACTACAAACAGGGTTGGTGGAGAGCAGTACTTC.